This T cell receptor (beta chain) was identified in a study of vaccination and CD4 T cells after COVID-19. On the study more broadly: Each control was exposed to a CEFX pool, an HIV-1 Nef pool, or no peptide at all.

Sequencing of cultured CD4+ T cell DNA used the Oncomine TCR Beta short-read assay. Genomic DNA was taken out of cultured CD4+ T cells by extraction. TCRdb reprocessed the PCR reads with MiXCR, giving one entry per CDR3 protein. The data hold 13,000 or so distinct CDR3 sequences, with roughly 70% observed a single time. Described treatment: 10-day PBMC culture with coronavirus spike peptide pools or control peptides (ViraFEST assay). ViraFEST relied on peptide pools to expand antigen-specific T cells; the TCRs were sequenced afterward. The authors replaced half the medium with fresh IL-2 medium on days 3 and 7. The germline V gene has CDR1 KGHSH and CDR2 LQKENI. The CDR3 has 13 amino acids. The ends were cut back, 2 bases at V and 1 base at J, with 5 bases in the middle. On this clonotype itself: Its antigen is undetermined.

Source material: CD4+ T cells from blood, cultured in vitro. The gene calls are TRBV18 and TRBJ1-1, with unresolved D. The source is a human donor who had recovered from COVID-19. In DNA, the CDR3 is TGTGCCAGCTCACCAGGGCAGAACACTGAAGCTTTCTTT. Its translation is CASSPGQNTEAFF.